This T cell receptor beta chain was sequenced in a study of naive and memory T cell subsets. Trimming cost V 2 bases and J 6 bases; bases outside gene matches: 2. The germline V gene encodes CDR1 KGHSH and CDR2 LQKENI. This CDR3 is built from 15 residues. Four PCR rounds used nested alpha and beta constant region primers plus the SP2 primer. TCRdb independently ran MiXCR on the 5' RACE reads; one entry per CDR3 protein. The table shows 25,000 to 35,000 distinct CDR3 sequences, with over 15% occurring only once. This clonotype is judged medium-sized (0.01 to 0.1%). An oligonucleotide containing a UMI was ligated to the 3' end of TCR cDNA.

This TCR was recovered from a female donor in good health. The rearrangement joins TRBV18 to TRBJ2-1; 12 bases agree with TRBD2. CDR3 sequence (DNA): TGTGCCAGCTCACCAGGACTAGCGGGGTTCAATGAGCAGTTCTTC. Translated: CASSPGLAGFNEQFF. Complete variable domain (other parts from reference TRBV18 and TRBJ2-1): NAGVMQNPRHLVRRRGQEARLRCSPMKGHSHVYWYRQLPEEGLKFMVYLQKENIIDESGMPKERFSAEFPKEGPSILRIQQVVRGDSAAYFCASSPGLAGFNEQFFGPGTRLTVL.